This T cell receptor (beta chain) was captured by sequencing in a study of T cells in Graves' hyperthyroidism and ophthalmopathy. RNA transcripts served as the template for amplifying TCR beta CDR3 regions. TCR CDR3 underwent first-round RT-PCR with the HTBI primer set. TCRdb used MiXCR to reprocess the multiplex PCR reads, holding one entry per CDR3 protein. The sample has hundreds of thousands of distinct CDR3 sequences; about 14% are singletons. CDR1 SGHTA and CDR2 FQGTGA come from the germline V gene. The CDR3 has 16 residues. With V trimmed by 1 base and J by 7 bases, 12 bases remained unmatched. This clonotype was seen ten or more times.

The sequenced material came from blood. V usage is TRBV7-3 and J usage is TRBJ1-2, with 7 bases matching TRBD1. The TCR sequence derives from a woman aged 45-59 years with Graves' ophthalmopathy. Written as DNA, the CDR3 is TGTGCCAGCAGCTTAAATCCCCGGGACAGTGGAGCTGGCTACACCTTC. It translates to CASSLNPRDSGAGYTF.